The 21 T cell receptor beta chains presented below share a single source sample, sequenced in a study of T-cell memory formation after mild COVID-19. TCRdb recomputed calls from the 5' RACE reads with MiXCR, one row per CDR3 protein. The sample holds 470,000 or so distinct CDR3 sequences; 20% are singletons and the top ten take roughly 8.4%. The sequencing input was PBMCs or a T cell subset sorted from them (not recorded which). The receptors originated from an adult woman who had mild COVID-19 (a few samples of this study predate the infection). Cell type and time point are not known.

This clonotype came up many times. The rearrangement links TRBV21-1 to TRBJ2-7. TRBV21-1 is listed as a pseudogene. CDR3 length equals 13 residues. The CDR3 reads CASSFQGPYEQYF. CDR3 nucleotides: TGTGCCAGCAGCTTCCAGGGGCCCTACGAGCAGTACTTC.

In nucleotides, the CDR3 is TGTGCCAGCAGTTACGGGGTCCGAGGGGAGCAGTTCTTC. The encoded protein is CASSYGVRGEQFF. This chain links TRBV6-5 with TRBJ2-1, with a tentative D call TRBD2 (5 bases). Germline V CDR1 and CDR2: MNHEY, SVGAGI. CDR3 length equals 13 residues. Trimming shortened V by 2 bases and J by 10 bases, and 12 bases separated the two germline ends.

In regard to this clonotype: The junction shows a germline mismatch at one end, possibly a read error. The CDR3 DNA sequence: TGTGCCAGCAGCTCAAAACAGTACAGTGAGCAGTTCTTC. Amino acid sequence: CASSSKQYSEQFF. The J gene is TRBJ2-1, the V gene TRBV3-1, with D hard to call. This CDR3 comprises 13 residues. Germline CDR1 and CDR2: LGHDT and YNNKEL (reference sequence).

The chain employs TRBV9 and TRBJ1-1; D unclear. The germline gives CDR1 SGDLS, CDR2 YYNGEE. V was shortened by 0 bases and J by 1 base, with 10 bases between the two germline ends. The CDR3 is made up of 15 amino acids. Here the CDR3 DNA reads TGTGCCAGCAGCGTAGGCCCGGGCCCGAACACTGAAGCTTTCTTT. Its protein product is CASSVGPGPNTEAFF.

At least ten counts were recorded for this clonotype. The chain joins TRBV24-1 to TRBJ2-7; D not resolved. CDR1 is KGHDR, CDR2 SFDVKD, per germline. With 3 bases removed from V and 0 bases from J, the gap between germline ends came to 14 bases. The CDR3 sequence is 16 residues long. CDR3 sequence (DNA): TGTGCCACCAGTGATCCACGCGGCGGTACCTCCTACGAGCAGTACTTC. It encodes CATSDPRGGTSYEQYF.

This chain joins TRBV5-1 and TRBJ1-3; D possibly corresponds to TRBD1 (6 bases). The CDR3 consists of 17 residues. The V end lost 1 base, the J end lost 0 bases, and 14 bases lay between the germline ends. In germline, CDR1 is SGHRS, CDR2 YFSETQ. In nucleotides, the CDR3 is TGCGCCAGCAGCTTGATTGGGACACAGAGCTCTGGAAACACCATATATTTT. Translated: CASSLIGTQSSGNTIYF.

This chain connects TRBV21-1 to TRBJ2-3; the D call TRBD2 from the table was never checked on the DNA. TRBV21-1 is annotated as a pseudogene. The CDR3 has 15 residues. The CDR3: CASSPEGEARTTQYF. The DNA for the CDR3 is TGTGCCAGCAGCCCGGAGGGGGAGGCAAGAACCACGCAGTATTTT.

The V and J genes are TRBV7-6 and TRBJ2-7, with D perhaps TRBD1 or TRBD2 (5 bases each). V was clipped by 4 bases and J by 5 bases, with 9 bases between them. The germline gives CDR1 SGHVS, CDR2 FNYEAQ. The CDR3 totals 12 residues. The CDR3 protein is CASSSLGDEQYF. The CDR3, as DNA: TGTGCCAGCAGCTCACTAGGGGACGAGCAGTACTTC.

This clonotype was seen a handful of times. The rearrangement links TRBV7-2 to TRBJ2-7; 8 bases are shared with TRBD2. CDR1 is SGHTA, CDR2 FQGNSA, per germline. The CDR3 length is 13 residues. Trimming at V came to 4 bases and at J to 5 bases, leaving 4 bases not matched to a gene. The CDR3 DNA reads as TGTGCCAGCAGCTACGGAGCGGGAGACGAGCAGTACTTC. Amino acid sequence: CASSYGAGDEQYF.

The J gene is TRBJ2-5, the V gene TRBV30, with unresolved D. Trimming removed 2 bases from V and 5 bases from J, with 6 bases in between. CDR3 length equals 11 residues. Germline assignment: CDR1 GTSNPN and CDR2 SVGIG (reference sequence). The CDR3 sequence is CAWSSPETQYF. CDR3 nucleotide sequence: TGTGCCTGGAGTAGTCCTGAGACCCAGTACTTC.

The table lists this clonotype with a few counts. This chain links TRBV5-1 with TRBJ2-1; TRBD1 matches 9 bases. Trimming at V came to 4 bases and at J to 7 bases, leaving 3 bases not matched to a gene. The CDR3 runs 13 residues. Looked up from germline, CDR1 is SGHRS and CDR2 is YFSETQ. The CDR3 nucleotides are TGCGCCAGCAGCGTGGGACAGGGAAATGAGCAGTTCTTC. It codes for CASSVGQGNEQFF.

J is TRBJ1-2 and V is TRBV12-3 or TRBV12-4, with TRBD1 identical over 8 bases. This CDR3 region has 15 residues. Trimming removed 6 bases from V and 3 bases from J; junction bases left unmatched: 9. The CDR3 coding sequence is TGTGCCAGCAGAGAAACCGGGACAGGCCACTATGGCTACACCTTC. Its protein is CASRETGTGHYGYTF.

This clonotype was found a few times. The gene calls are TRBV27 and TRBJ2-2, with D possibly TRBD2 on 6 matching bases. This CDR3 contains 16 residues. The germline V gene has CDR1 MNHEY and CDR2 SMNVEV (reference sequence). Between the trimmed V and J ends, which lost 5 bases and 8 bases, there was a span of 21 bases. CDR3: CASSLIADFRGGELFF. The CDR3 DNA reads as TGTGCCAGCAGTCTAATAGCGGACTTTAGAGGTGGGGAGCTGTTTTTT.

This chain links TRBV29-1 with TRBJ2-5; 9 bases align to TRBD1. Germline V gene data show CDR1 as SQVTM and CDR2 as ANQGSEA. This CDR3 region has 14 residues. V trimming: 6 bases; J trimming: 0 bases; junction bases outside the gene matches: 5. The CDR3 nucleotides read TGCAGCGTGGGACAGGGACCGTACCAAGAGACCCAGTACTTC. It translates to CSVGQGPYQETQYF. Filled out from reference TRBV29-1 and TRBJ2-5, the complete variable domain reads SAVISQKPSRDICQRGTSLTIQCQVDSQVTMMFWYRQQPGQSLTLIATANQGSEATYESGFVIDKFPISRPNLTFSTLTVSNMSPEDSSIYLCSVGQGPYQETQYFGPGTRLLVL.

The chain joins TRBV10-3 to TRBJ1-2; 7 bases are a match to TRBD1. CDR3 size: 13 residues. Germline V gene sequence: CDR1 ENHRY, CDR2 SYGVKD. V lost 2 bases, J lost 6 bases, and 3 bases stayed unmatched. CDR3 sequence: CAISEVQGNGYTF. DNA of the CDR3: TGTGCCATCAGTGAGGTACAGGGGAATGGCTACACCTTC.

In its sample, this clonotype was seen a few times. J is TRBJ2-1 and V is TRBV27, with a weak D call TRBD2 (5 bases). In germline, CDR1 is MNHEY, CDR2 SMNVEV (reference sequence). The CDR3 has 14 residues. V lost 6 bases and J 8 bases, leaving 17 bases between the germline ends. The CDR3 loop reads CASRLGRPRDEQFF. The CDR3 nucleotides are TGTGCCAGCAGACTAGGGCGCCCTCGAGATGAGCAGTTCTTC.

A few counts support this clonotype. Here the CDR3 reads CASSLAQGQGESYEQYF. CDR3 nucleotide sequence: TGTGCCAGCAGCTTAGCCCAGGGGCAGGGTGAGAGCTACGAGCAGTACTTC. The chain links TRBV7-2 to TRBJ2-7; a weak D match, TRBD1 (6 bases). This CDR3 has 17 amino acids. Deletions cut 0 bases from V and 3 bases from J, with 18 bases between. The germline gives CDR1 SGHTA, CDR2 FQGNSA.

V and J are TRBV5-1 and TRBJ1-2, with D perhaps matching TRBD1 (6 bases). The CDR3 has 14 amino acids. The germline CDR1 and CDR2 sequences are SGHRS and YFSETQ. Trimming took off 3 bases at V and 4 bases at J, with 13 bases between the two ends. In DNA, the CDR3 is TGCGCCAGCAGCTCAGAGACAGGCGCCTATGGCTACACCTTC. Amino acid sequence: CASSSETGAYGYTF.

This chain uses TRBV6-4 with TRBJ2-1, with D possibly TRBD2 on 6 matching bases. The CDR3 has 13 residues. The V end lost 6 bases, the J end lost 4 bases, and 10 bases lay between the germline ends. Per the germline V gene, CDR1 is MRHNA and CDR2 is SNTAGT. Written as DNA, the CDR3 is TGTGCCAGCAGCCGGGAGCGGTACAATGAGCAGTTCTTC. This translates into CASSRERYNEQFF.

This chain links TRBV27 with TRBJ1-5; D remains ambiguous. Trimming took off 1 base at V and 3 bases at J, with 13 bases between the two ends. This CDR3 comprises 16 residues. CDR1 and CDR2 (germline): MNHEY, SMNVEV (reference sequence). The CDR3 here is CASSLYSGLNNQPQHF. In nucleotides, the CDR3 is TGTGCCAGCAGTTTATATTCGGGGTTAAACAATCAGCCCCAGCATTTT.

This clonotype has just a few counts. V gene TRBV12-3 or TRBV12-4 combines with J gene TRBJ2-3; TRBD1 matches 8 bases. Trimming cost V 3 bases and J 4 bases; bases outside gene matches: 9. The length of the CDR3 is 16 residues. The chain's CDR3 is CASSLYAGGRADTQYF. The CDR3 bases are TGTGCCAGCAGTTTGTACGCAGGGGGCAGGGCAGATACGCAGTATTTT.